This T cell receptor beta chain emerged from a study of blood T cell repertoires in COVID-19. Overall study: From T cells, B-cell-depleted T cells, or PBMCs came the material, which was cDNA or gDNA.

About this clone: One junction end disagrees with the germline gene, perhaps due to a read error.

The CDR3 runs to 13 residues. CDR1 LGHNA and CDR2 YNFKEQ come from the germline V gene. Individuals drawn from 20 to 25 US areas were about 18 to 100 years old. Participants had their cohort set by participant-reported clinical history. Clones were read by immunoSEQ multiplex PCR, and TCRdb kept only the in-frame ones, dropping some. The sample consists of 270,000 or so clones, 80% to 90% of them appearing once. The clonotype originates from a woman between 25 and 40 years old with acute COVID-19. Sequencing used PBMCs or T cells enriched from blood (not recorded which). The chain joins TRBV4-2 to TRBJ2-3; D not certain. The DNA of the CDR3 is TGTGCCAGCAGTCAAGTTGCAGCAGATACGCAGTATTTT. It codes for CASSQVAADTQYF.